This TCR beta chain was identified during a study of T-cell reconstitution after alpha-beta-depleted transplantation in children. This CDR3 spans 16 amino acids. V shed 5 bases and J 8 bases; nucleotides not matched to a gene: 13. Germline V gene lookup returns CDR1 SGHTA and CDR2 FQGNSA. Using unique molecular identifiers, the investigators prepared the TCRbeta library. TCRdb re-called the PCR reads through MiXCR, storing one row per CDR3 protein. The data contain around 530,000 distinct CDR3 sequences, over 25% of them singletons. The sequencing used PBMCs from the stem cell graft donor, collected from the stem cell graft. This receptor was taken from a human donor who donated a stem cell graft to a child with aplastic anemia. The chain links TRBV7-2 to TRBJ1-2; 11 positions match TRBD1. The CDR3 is CASSLRGTGGEEGYTF. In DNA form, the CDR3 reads TGTGCCAGCAGCCTAAGAGGGACAGGGGGGGAAGAAGGCTACACCTTC.